The rows below give T cell receptor beta chains drawn from one sample of a study of cytomegalovirus exposure and HLA in healthy donors. Libraries were prepared by immunoSEQ multiplex PCR; TCRdb keeps only in-frame clonotypes and omits some of them. Listed are 35,000 to 45,000 clones; 5.9% falls within the top ten. Sequencing was carried out using PBMCs. Receptors were obtained from a human donor in good health. The CDR3 runs from the conserved cysteine through the conserved F or W. The D gene is left open where the match is weak.

v_call: TRBV29-1
j_call: TRBJ2-5
d_call: TRBD1
cdr3_nt: TGCAGCGGAGGGACAGGGTCGGAGACCCAGTACTTC
cdr3_aa: CSGGTGSETQYF

v_call: TRBV28
j_call: TRBJ1-2
d_call: TRBD1
cdr3_nt: TGTGCCAGCACCGAGGGGGGGACAGGCAAGGTTATCACCTTC
cdr3_aa: CASTEGGTGKVITF

v_call: TRBV15
j_call: TRBJ1-6
d_call: .
cdr3_nt: TGTGCCACCAGCAGAGGGACAGCCGACAATTCACCCCTCCACTTT
cdr3_aa: CATSRGTADNSPLHF

v_call: TRBV28
j_call: TRBJ1-2
d_call: .
cdr3_nt: TGTGCCAGCAGTTTAGCAAAAGCGTTGGATGGCTACACCTTC
cdr3_aa: CASSLAKALDGYTF

v_call: TRBV4-2
j_call: TRBJ2-7
d_call: .
cdr3_nt: TGTGCCAGCAGCCTCCTCAGGGGAACTAACAACTACGAGCAGTACTTC
cdr3_aa: CASSLLRGTNNYEQYF

v_call: TRBV6-6
j_call: TRBJ1-1
d_call: .
cdr3_nt: TGTGCCAGCAGTTACCCGAACGAGGGAGGGGGTGAAGCTTTCTTT
cdr3_aa: CASSYPNEGGGEAFF

v_call: TRBV7-6
j_call: TRBJ2-1
d_call: .
cdr3_nt: TGTGCCAGCAGCTCCCTTAATGAGCAGTTCTTC
cdr3_aa: CASSSLNEQFF

v_call: TRBV19
j_call: TRBJ1-2
d_call: .
cdr3_nt: TGTGCCAGTAGTTCCGGACAGACACGCTATGGCTACACCTTC
cdr3_aa: CASSSGQTRYGYTF

v_call: TRBV5-1
j_call: TRBJ1-1
d_call: .
cdr3_nt: TGCGCCAGCAGCTTGGTGGGCCAGAACACTGAAGCTTTCTTT
cdr3_aa: CASSLVGQNTEAFF

v_call: TRBV7-7
j_call: TRBJ2-3
d_call: TRBD1
cdr3_nt: TGTGCTAGCAGTTTGGGACAGACCACAGATACGCAGTATTTT
cdr3_aa: CASSLGQTTDTQYF

v_call: TRBV9
j_call: TRBJ1-2
d_call: .
cdr3_nt: TGTGCCAGCAGCGTATCGGGGACTAACTATGGCTACACCTTC
cdr3_aa: CASSVSGTNYGYTF

v_call: TRBV11-1
j_call: TRBJ1-4
d_call: TRBD1
cdr3_nt: TGTGCCAGCAGCGAAGGACAGGGCTCGTATGAAAAACTGTTTTTT
cdr3_aa: CASSEGQGSYEKLFF

v_call: TRBV19
j_call: TRBJ1-5
d_call: TRBD1
cdr3_nt: TGTGCCAGTAGTAGACAGGACAGGGGGCTTTATCAGCACCAGCATTTT
cdr3_aa: CASSRQDRGLYQHQHF

v_call: TRBV6-6
j_call: TRBJ1-2
d_call: .
cdr3_nt: TGTGCCAGCAGTTCGACCCGGGGGGACTATGGCTACACCTTC
cdr3_aa: CASSSTRGDYGYTF

v_call: TRBV9
j_call: TRBJ1-1
d_call: TRBD1
cdr3_nt: TGTGCCAGCAGCGTAGACACAGGGGTCACTGAAGCTTTCTTT
cdr3_aa: CASSVDTGVTEAFF

v_call: TRBV18
j_call: TRBJ2-5
d_call: TRBD2
cdr3_nt: TGTGCCAGCTCACCACCCCTAGCGGGGGATCAAGAGACCCAGTACTTC
cdr3_aa: CASSPPLAGDQETQYF

v_call: TRBV15
j_call: TRBJ1-5
d_call: TRBD1
cdr3_nt: TGTGCCACCAGCAGCCAACGACAGGGAAATCAGCCCCAGCATTTT
cdr3_aa: CATSSQRQGNQPQHF

v_call: TRBV6-5
j_call: TRBJ1-1
d_call: .
cdr3_nt: TGTGCCAGCAGGCTCTCGGGGGGCTACACTGAAGCTTTCTTT
cdr3_aa: CASRLSGGYTEAFF

v_call: TRBV7-2
j_call: TRBJ2-2
d_call: TRBD2
cdr3_nt: TGTGCCAGCAGCCCAGCTGGACTAGCGGGACACACCGGGGAGCTGTTTTTT
cdr3_aa: CASSPAGLAGHTGELFF

v_call: TRBV6-1
j_call: TRBJ2-7
d_call: .
cdr3_nt: TGTGCCAGCAGTGATAGGGACCCTGGGGGGAACGAGCAGTACTTC
cdr3_aa: CASSDRDPGGNEQYF

v_call: TRBV2
j_call: TRBJ2-7
d_call: .
cdr3_nt: TGTGCCAGCAGCTCCAGCCGACTCATCAACCTCCTCCACGAGCAGTACTTC
cdr3_aa: CASSSSRLINLLHEQYF

v_call: TRBV30
j_call: TRBJ2-7
d_call: TRBD2
cdr3_nt: TGTGCCTGGAGTGTGGGAGAGAGACTAGCGACCTACGAGCAGTACTTC
cdr3_aa: CAWSVGERLATYEQYF

v_call: TRBV29-1
j_call: TRBJ1-1
d_call: TRBD1
cdr3_nt: TGCAGCGCAAAATCGGGACAGACCATGAACACTGAAGCTTTCTTT
cdr3_aa: CSAKSGQTMNTEAFF

v_call: TRBV11-2
j_call: TRBJ2-7
d_call: .
cdr3_nt: TGTGCCAGCAGCTTAGAGGGGGGGGGCCTCTTCTACGAGCAGTACTTC
cdr3_aa: CASSLEGGGLFYEQYF

v_call: TRBV9
j_call: TRBJ2-3
d_call: TRBD1
cdr3_nt: TGTGCCAGCAGCGGGGACAGGGGGTGGCAGTATTTT
cdr3_aa: CASSGDRGWQYF

v_call: TRBV15
j_call: TRBJ2-1
d_call: .
cdr3_nt: TGTGCCACCAGCAGAGATTACGAAAGGAGTGAGCAGTTCTTC
cdr3_aa: CATSRDYERSEQFF

v_call: TRBV28
j_call: TRBJ1-1
d_call: TRBD1
cdr3_nt: TGTGCCAGCAGTTTACACACAGGGGGCACTGAAGCTTTCTTT
cdr3_aa: CASSLHTGGTEAFF

v_call: TRBV7-9
j_call: TRBJ2-7
d_call: TRBD1
cdr3_nt: TGTGCCAGCAGCTTCCCCCCAGGGGGTAGCGCCTACGAGCAGTACTTC
cdr3_aa: CASSFPPGGSAYEQYF

v_call: TRBV5-5
j_call: TRBJ1-6
d_call: .
cdr3_nt: TGTGCCAGCAGCTTGTTCTTGTTCTCCTATAATTCACCCCTCCACTTT
cdr3_aa: CASSLFLFSYNSPLHF

v_call: TRBV14
j_call: TRBJ1-6
d_call: .
cdr3_nt: TGTGCCAGCAGCCAAGACCGGAGGAGCACCCTCCACTTT
cdr3_aa: CASSQDRRSTLHF

v_call: TRBV9
j_call: TRBJ2-5
d_call: TRBD2
cdr3_nt: TGTGCCAGCGCTGCCGGGACTAGCGGGGGGGCCAATCTTGGAGAGACCCAGTACTTC
cdr3_aa: CASAAGTSGGANLGETQYF

v_call: TRBV30
j_call: TRBJ1-5
d_call: TRBD1
cdr3_nt: TGTGCCTGGAGTGTTGGACAGGTCAATCAGCCCCAGCATTTT
cdr3_aa: CAWSVGQVNQPQHF

v_call: TRBV19
j_call: TRBJ1-5
d_call: .
cdr3_nt: TGTGCCAGTAGTATGGCCGGGTTCAATCAGCCCCAGCATTTT
cdr3_aa: CASSMAGFNQPQHF

v_call: TRBV5-1
j_call: TRBJ2-1
d_call: TRBD1
cdr3_nt: TGCGCCAGCAGCCCCGGGACAGGGGCCCTACATGAGCAGTTCTTC
cdr3_aa: CASSPGTGALHEQFF

v_call: TRBV30
j_call: TRBJ2-5
d_call: TRBD1
cdr3_nt: TGTGCCTGGAGTGACCCTAGGACAGGAGGCCAATGGGAGCAGTACTTC
cdr3_aa: CAWSDPRTGGQWEQYF